These T cell receptor beta chains were read from a single sample in a study of shared clonotypes between healthy human individuals. Data came from immunoSEQ multiplex PCR; TCRdb stores just in-frame clones and leaves some out. The sample holds millions of clones; less than 95% are singletons and the top ten take approximately 1.2%. The specimen was naive CD8+ T cells sorted from blood. The receptors were sampled from a man in his late teens or twenties in good health. Both conserved end residues are part of each CDR3. D genes are given only for firm matches. Size is omitted from some rows. Given values are once, few, many or a class for expanded clones.

>NA|TRBV2|TRBJ2-7|TRBD2
TGTGCCAGCTCTACCGGGGGGTCTTCGCTCTTC
CASSTGGSSLF
>NA|TRBV5-6|TRBJ1-2|NA
TGTGCCAGCAGCGAACAGTCAAACTATGGCTACACCTTC
CASSEQSNYGYTF
>NA|TRBV7-8|TRBJ2-7|NA
TGTGCCAGCAGCTTACTTGCGGGGAACCCCTACGAGCAGTACTTC
CASSLLAGNPYEQYF
>few|TRBV6-5|TRBJ1-1|NA
TGTGCCAGCAGTTACAGGGAGGGGATGAACACTGAAGCTTTCTTT
CASSYREGMNTEAFF
>NA|TRBV9|TRBJ2-1|TRBD1
TGTGCCAGCAGCGTCGGGACAGGGTTAGGCAATGAGCAGTTCTTC
CASSVGTGLGNEQFF
>NA|TRBV29-1|TRBJ2-3|TRBD2
TGCAGCGTTGAAGGCGGGGGGGTGTCGGATACGCAGTATTTT
CSVEGGGVSDTQYF
>NA|TRBV7-8|TRBJ1-6|NA
TGTGCCAGCAGCTTGGAGAGCTCCTATAATTCACCCCTCCACTTT
CASSLESSYNSPLHF
>NA|TRBV11-3|TRBJ1-1|NA
TGTGCCAGCAGCTCATACACAGGGACTGAAGCTTTCTTT
CASSSYTGTEAFF
>NA|TRBV6-6|TRBJ2-2|NA
TGTGCCAGCAGTTCGAGCGGGGAGCTGTTTTTT
CASSSSGELFF
>NA|TRBV9|TRBJ2-7|TRBD1
TGTGCCAGCAGCCCACAGGGGATGACCTACGAGCAGTACTTC
CASSPQGMTYEQYF
>NA|TRBV7-6|TRBJ2-7|NA
TGTGCCAGCAGCTTACACCACTCCTACGAGCAGTACTTC
CASSLHHSYEQYF
>NA|TRBV27|TRBJ2-5|NA
TGTGCCAGCAGTTTACGAGGAGAGGGCTCCCAAGAGACCCAGTACTTC
CASSLRGEGSQETQYF
>NA|TRBV2|TRBJ2-7|TRBD1
TGTGCCAGCAGTGCAACAGGGGGTGATGGGAACGAGCAGTACTTC
CASSATGGDGNEQYF
>NA|TRBV5-1|TRBJ2-7|NA
TGCGCCAGCAGCTTGGACAGCACGGCCTACGAGCAGTACTTC
CASSLDSTAYEQYF
>NA|TRBV7-6|TRBJ2-1|NA
TGTGCCAGCAGCTTGACTGTCCGTAATGAGCAGTTCTTC
CASSLTVRNEQFF
>NA|TRBV13|TRBJ2-1|NA
TGTGCCAGCAGCTACGGACTGGACGGGAATGAGCAGTTCTTC
CASSYGLDGNEQFF
>NA|TRBV5-6|TRBJ2-5|TRBD2
TGTGCCAGCAGCGAGGGACTAGCGGGAACAGAGACCCAGTACTTC
CASSEGLAGTETQYF
>NA|TRBV5-1|TRBJ2-3|NA
TGCGCCAGCAGCTCCCCGGGGAGGGGGCAGGCAGATACGCAGTATTTT
CASSSPGRGQADTQYF
>once|TRBV7-8|TRBJ2-5|NA
TGTGCCACCCTAGATACGGACAGTTTGGCCTTTCTAGAGACCCAGTACTTC
CATLDTDSLAFLETQYF
>NA|TRBV13|TRBJ2-7|NA
TGTGCCAGCAGCTTCGGGATTGAGTACGAGCAGTACTTC
CASSFGIEYEQYF
>few|TRBV9|TRBJ1-3|NA
TGTGCCAGCAGCGTAGGGGGAGCTGGAAACACCATATATTTT
CASSVGGAGNTIYF